The clone carrying this T cell receptor (beta chain) was counted many times. Antigen: not known. The entry originates in a study of CD8+CD57+ T cells in acquired aplastic anemia. About the study: An average of around 3.5 ug of DNA was obtained from sorted CD4+ and CD8+ cells. Healthy-donor CD4+ cells averaged about 9.8 million reads.

Findings and caveats of the study: In CD8+ cells, Simpson's diversity showed no significant difference between patients and controls.

Germline assignment: CDR1 LNHDA and CDR2 SQIVND (reference sequence). V was trimmed by 3 bases and J by 12 bases, leaving 21 bases between them. The CDR3 is 16 amino acids. Genomic DNA templated the TCR beta VDJ and CDR3 profiling. TCRdb ran MiXCR on the reads and lists one entry per CDR3 protein. The sample records around 150,000 distinct CDR3 sequences, around 40% being singletons. Sequencing was done on a sample of sorted CD4+, CD8+, or CD8+CD57+ T cells (not recorded which) from PBMCs. V usage is TRBV19 and J usage is TRBJ1-6, with D uncertain. This TCR was recovered from a human donor in good health. For the CDR3, the DNA is TGTGCCAGTAGTATTTTGGGCGGAGGATACAACCAACCCCTCCACTTT. It translates to CASSILGGGYNQPLHF.